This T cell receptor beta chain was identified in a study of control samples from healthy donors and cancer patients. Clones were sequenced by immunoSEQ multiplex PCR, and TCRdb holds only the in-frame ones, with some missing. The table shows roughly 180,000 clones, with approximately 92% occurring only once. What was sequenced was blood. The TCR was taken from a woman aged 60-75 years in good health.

The CDR3 DNA follows: TGTGCCAGCAGTGAACAAGAAAACCGGTGGGGCGAGCAGTACTTC. It is translated as CASSEQENRWGEQYF. This chain links TRBV25-1 with TRBJ2-7; no reliable D call. Between the trimmed V and J ends, which lost 2 bases and 6 bases, there was a span of 17 bases. In germline, CDR1 is MGHDK, CDR2 SYGVNS. The CDR3 covers 15 residues.